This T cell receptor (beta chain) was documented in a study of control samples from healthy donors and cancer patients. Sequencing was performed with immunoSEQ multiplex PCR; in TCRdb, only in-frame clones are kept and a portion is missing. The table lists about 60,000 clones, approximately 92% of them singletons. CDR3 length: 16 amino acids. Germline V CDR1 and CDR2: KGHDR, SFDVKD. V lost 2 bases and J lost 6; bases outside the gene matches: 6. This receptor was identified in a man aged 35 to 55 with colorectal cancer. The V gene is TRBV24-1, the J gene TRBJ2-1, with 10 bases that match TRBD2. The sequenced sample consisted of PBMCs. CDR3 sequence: CATSDYGTSASNEQFF. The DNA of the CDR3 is TGTGCCACCAGTGATTACGGGACTAGCGCTTCCAATGAGCAGTTCTTC.